This paragraph covers one TCR beta chain sequence. This record belongs to a study of control samples from healthy donors and cancer patients. The CDR3 runs 14 residues. With 7 bases clipped from V and 9 bases from J, the junction kept 15 bases outside the gene matches. Germline values: CDR1 MDHEN, CDR2 SYDVKM. The protocol was immunoSEQ multiplex PCR, while the TCRdb copy is restricted to in-frame clones and leaves out a portion. The table records tens of thousands of clones, about nine tenths of them present only once. This clonotype was sampled from a man aged 60-69 years with head and neck cancer. The sequenced material came from PBMCs. The genes are TRBV28 and TRBJ2-7, with 7 bases aligning to TRBD1. CDR3 loop: CASTTGRSTYGQYF. CDR3 bases: TGTGCCAGCACGACAGGGCGTTCTACGTATGGGCAGTACTTC.